This passage covers 9 T cell receptor beta chains from one sample sequenced in a study of cytomegalovirus exposure and HLA in healthy donors. A multiplex PCR was run with 60 Vbeta primers and 13 Jbeta primers. Assay used: immunoSEQ multiplex PCR; TCRdb lists only in-frame clones, some missing. The sample yields approximately 150,000 clones, roughly 80% seen once. Sequenced material: PBMCs. The source is a man aged 35 to 55 in good health and CMV-seronegative.

The chain links TRBV5-1 to TRBJ2-5; TRBD1 is a possible D gene (6 bases). The CDR3 totals 15 residues. Between the trimmed V and J ends, which lost 4 bases and 4 bases, there was a span of 17 bases. CDR1 is SGHRS, CDR2 YFSETQ, per germline. The CDR3 sequence: CASSMLDRPGETQYF. In nucleotides, the CDR3 is TGCGCCAGCAGCATGCTTGACAGGCCGGGAGAGACCCAGTACTTC.

This chain joins TRBV27 and TRBJ2-2, with 9 bases fitting TRBD2. V lost 7 bases, J lost 4 bases, and 13 bases stayed unmatched. The CDR3 contains 17 residues. Per the germline V gene, CDR1 is MNHEY and CDR2 is SMNVEV (reference sequence). The CDR3: CASIPTASGVGTGELFF. CDR3 bases: TGTGCCAGCATTCCCACGGCTAGCGGGGTAGGCACCGGGGAGCTGTTTTTT.

The gene calls are TRBV9 and TRBJ2-1, with D perhaps TRBD2 (6 bases). V was cut by 4 bases and J by 9 bases, with 17 bases left in between. From germline, CDR1 is SGDLS and CDR2 YYNGEE. The CDR3 is 14 amino acids. In DNA form, the CDR3 reads TGTGCCAGCAGCCCCCAGGAGGCTAGCGTTGAGCAGTTCTTC. Amino acid sequence: CASSPQEASVEQFF.

The chain links TRBV4-3 to TRBJ1-4; D ambiguous. The germline CDR1 and CDR2 sequences are LGHNA and YSLEER. The CDR3 is 15 amino acids. V gave up 2 bases and J gave up 6 bases, with 13 bases separating them. CDR3 loop: CASSQLRTSDEKLFF. DNA of the CDR3: TGCGCCAGCAGCCAACTCCGTACCTCAGATGAAAAACTGTTTTTT.

With respect to this clone: This sample includes further DNA sequences coding for the same CDR3. The rearrangement joins TRBV18 to TRBJ1-4; 7 bases line up with TRBD1. Germline CDR1 KGHSH, CDR2 LQKENI. V shed 4 bases, J shed 0 bases, and the junction held 5 bases outside the gene matches. The CDR3 spans 16 residues. The CDR3 nucleotides read TGTGCCAGCTCACGTAACAGGGGTTCAACTAATGAAAAACTGTTTTTT. Protein sequence: CASSRNRGSTNEKLFF.

V and J are TRBV5-8 and TRBJ1-1; possibly TRBD1 for D (5 bases). Germline V CDR1 and CDR2: SGHTS, YDEGEE. Deletions cut 4 bases from V and 4 bases from J, with 14 bases between. This CDR3 is 14 amino acids long. This CDR3 is CASSVMTAITEAFF. DNA of the CDR3: TGTGCCAGCAGCGTCATGACAGCGATCACTGAAGCTTTCTTT.

As concerns this clone: A junction boundary mismatches the germline segment, possibly from a read error. V gene TRBV7-3 combines with J gene TRBJ1-5; 7 bases are shared with TRBD1. Germline loops: CDR1 SGHTA, CDR2 FQGTGA. The CDR3 loop spans 14 amino acids. Written as DNA, the CDR3 is TGTGCCAGCAGCGTAACAGGGGCCAATCAGCCCCAGCATTTT. This codes for CASSVTGANQPQHF.

The genes are TRBV5-4 and TRBJ2-1; 8 bases map to TRBD2. The V gene's germline CDR1 is SGHNT and CDR2 YYREEE (reference sequence). J gave up 3 bases and V 3 bases, and 8 bases lay outside the gene matches. The length of the CDR3 is 16 residues. The chain's CDR3 is CASSSGGGGFYNEQFF. CDR3 nucleotides: TGTGCCAGCAGCTCGGGAGGGGGGGGGTTCTACAATGAGCAGTTCTTC. Combining the CDR3 with reference TRBV5-4 and TRBJ2-1 gives the whole variable domain ETGVTQSPTHLIKTRGQQVTLRCSSQSGHNTVSWYQQALGQGPQFIFQYYREEENGRGNFPPRFSGLQFPNYSSELNVNALELDDSALYLCASSSGGGGFYNEQFFGPGTRLTVL.

The J gene is TRBJ1-6, the V gene TRBV30; weak D call: TRBD1 (5 bases). V lost 7 bases to trimming and J lost 7 bases, with 17 bases between them. The CDR3 runs 14 residues. Germline V lookup: CDR1 GTSNPN, CDR2 SVGIG (reference sequence). CDR3 loop: CASPDRRGNSPLHF. CDR3 DNA: TGTGCCTCCCCCGACCGGCGGGGGAATTCACCCCTCCACTTT.